This T cell receptor (beta chain) was profiled in a study of cytomegalovirus exposure and HLA in healthy donors. General study findings and limits: Rare sequences made up most TCRs, while some public TCRs were found in many donors.

PCR employed 60 Vbeta and 13 Jbeta primers. Profiling relied on immunoSEQ multiplex PCR, and the TCRdb table lists in-frame clones only, not all of them. The table records approximately 280,000 clones, roughly 85% of them present only once. The CDR3 contains 14 residues. CDR1 and CDR2 from the germline V gene are SGHRS and YFSETQ. Trimming at V came to 4 bases and at J to 4 bases, leaving 8 bases not matched to a gene. Regarding this clone: Its antigen remains unknown.

This receptor was identified in a man aged 35-49 years in good health and CMV-seropositive. The chain combines TRBV5-1 with TRBJ2-7; 7 bases map to TRBD1. The source material was PBMCs. CDR3 region: CASSLDRELYEQYF. For the CDR3, the DNA is TGCGCCAGCAGCCTTGACAGGGAATTATACGAGCAGTACTTC.